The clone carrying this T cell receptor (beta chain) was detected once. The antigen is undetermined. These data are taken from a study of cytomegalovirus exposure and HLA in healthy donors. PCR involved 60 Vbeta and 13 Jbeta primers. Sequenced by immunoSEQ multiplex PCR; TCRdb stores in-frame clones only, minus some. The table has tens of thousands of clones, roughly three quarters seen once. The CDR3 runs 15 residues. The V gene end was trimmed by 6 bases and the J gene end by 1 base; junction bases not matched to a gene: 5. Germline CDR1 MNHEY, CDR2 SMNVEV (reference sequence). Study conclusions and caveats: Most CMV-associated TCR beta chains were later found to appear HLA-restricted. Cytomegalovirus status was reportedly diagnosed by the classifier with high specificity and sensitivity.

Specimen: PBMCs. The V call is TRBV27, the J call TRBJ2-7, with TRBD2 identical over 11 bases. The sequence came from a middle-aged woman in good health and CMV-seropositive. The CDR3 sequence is CASRNLAGGSYEQYF. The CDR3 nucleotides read TGTGCCAGCAGAAACCTAGCGGGGGGTTCCTACGAGCAGTACTTC.